These 28 T cell receptor beta chains came from one sample sequenced in a study of blood T cell repertoires in COVID-19. Clones were sequenced by immunoSEQ multiplex PCR, and TCRdb holds only the in-frame ones, with some missing. The sample lists roughly 100,000 clones; around 86% were seen once. Specimen: peripheral blood. The receptors come from a man aged 45-65 years with acute or convalescent COVID-19.

This rearrangement joins TRBV7-9 to TRBJ2-2; TRBD2 matches at 9 bases. CDR3 length: 15 residues. Germline V CDR1 and CDR2: SEHNR, FQNEAQ (reference sequence). Unmatched junction bases numbered 2, after V lost 1 base and J lost 5 bases. CDR3 in DNA: TGTGCCAGCAGCTTAGGTAGCGGGAGAACCGGGGAGCTGTTTTTT. Encoded protein: CASSLGSGRTGELFF. Combining the CDR3 with reference TRBV7-9 and TRBJ2-2 gives the whole variable domain DTGVSQNPRHKITKRGQNVTFRCDPISEHNRLYWYRQTLGQGPEFLTYFQNEAQLEKSRLLSDRFSAERPKGSFSTLEIQRTEQGDSAMYLCASSLGSGRTGELFFGEGSRLTVL.

The rearrangement links TRBV5-1 to TRBJ1-5; no definite D call. V shed 5 bases and J shed 9 bases, with 18 bases lying between them. This CDR3 has 14 residues. CDR1 is SGHRS, CDR2 YFSETQ, per germline. The CDR3 spells CASRSGDGSGPQHF. For the CDR3, the DNA is TGCGCCAGCAGATCGGGAGACGGGTCCGGGCCCCAGCATTTT. The full variable domain, completed using reference TRBV5-1 and TRBJ1-5, is KAGVTQTPRYLIKTRGQQVTLSCSPISGHRSVSWYQQTPGQGLQFLFEYFSETQRNKGNFPGRFSGRQFSNSRSEMNVSTLELGDSALYLCASRSGDGSGPQHFGDGTRLSIL.

This chain links TRBV24-1 with TRBJ1-3; D unresolved. The CDR3 has 15 amino acids. Germline CDR1 and CDR2: KGHDR and SFDVKD. The germline V and J ends were trimmed by 3 bases and 0 bases, with 8 bases remaining between them. CDR3 residues: CATSDPRNSGNTIYF. The CDR3 DNA sequence: TGTGCCACCAGTGATCCGCGGAACTCTGGAAACACCATATATTTT.

The V gene is TRBV20-1, the J gene TRBJ2-1, with D possibly TRBD2 on 6 matching bases. CDR1 is DFQATT and CDR2 is SNEGSKA in the germline V gene (reference sequence). The CDR3 spans 13 residues. Between the trimmed V and J ends, which lost 3 bases and 5 bases, there was a span of 11 bases. The CDR3: CSASTDYHNEQFF. The CDR3 DNA reads as TGCAGTGCTAGTACGGACTATCACAATGAGCAGTTCTTC.

This chain links TRBV7-2 with TRBJ1-6, with no clear D. The CDR3 is 14 residues long. From germline, CDR1 is SGHTA and CDR2 FQGNSA. The V gene lost 2 bases and the J gene lost 7 bases, with 9 bases spanning the gap. This CDR3 is CASSLLASNSPLHF. The CDR3 region has the DNA TGTGCCAGCAGCTTACTGGCTAGCAATTCACCCCTCCACTTT.

The genes are TRBV6-1 and TRBJ1-5; no reliable D call. Germline CDR1 reads MNHNS; CDR2 reads SASEGT. This CDR3 contains 18 residues. V was clipped by 2 bases and J by 3 bases, with 20 bases between them. The CDR3 DNA reads as TGTGCCAGCAGTGAACACCCCATAGAGGGTGCCATCAATCAGCCCCAGCATTTT. Amino acid sequence: CASSEHPIEGAINQPQHF.

This chain joins TRBV19 and TRBJ1-5; D might be TRBD1 (5 bases). CDR3 size: 15 residues. The ends were cut back, 7 bases at V and 7 bases at J, with 20 bases in the middle. Germline V gene sequence: CDR1 LNHDA, CDR2 SQIVND (reference sequence). CDR3 protein: CASTPSGGMGQPQHF. The CDR3 nucleotides are TGTGCCAGTACCCCTTCGGGGGGGATGGGGCAGCCCCAGCATTTT.

V usage is TRBV5-4 and J usage is TRBJ2-2; TRBD2 matches 9 bases. Germline CDR1 reads SGHNT; CDR2 reads YYREEE (reference sequence). Trimming removed 4 bases from V and 4 bases from J; junction bases left unmatched: 8. CDR3 length: 16 amino acids. The CDR3 nucleotides read TGTGCCAGCAGCATCGGGACTAGCAGAGCCACCGGGGAGCTGTTTTTT. Amino acids: CASSIGTSRATGELFF. The complete variable domain, with remaining parts taken from reference TRBV5-4 and TRBJ2-2, reads ETGVTQSPTHLIKTRGQQVTLRCSSQSGHNTVSWYQQALGQGPQFIFQYYREEENGRGNFPPRFSGLQFPNYSSELNVNALELDDSALYLCASSIGTSRATGELFFGEGSRLTVL.

The chain combines TRBV7-8 with TRBJ2-7; maybe TRBD2 (6 bases). This CDR3 region has 16 residues. Trimming took 5 bases from V and 0 from J, leaving 17 bases between them. Per germline, CDR1 SGHVS and CDR2 FQNEAQ. CDR3 sequence (DNA): TGTGCCAGCAGCAAAGTGCGGGACTTCAGCTCCTACGAGCAGTACTTC. Protein: CASSKVRDFSSYEQYF.

V is TRBV28 and J is TRBJ2-7; TRBD2 is a possible D gene (6 bases). Germline CDR1 and CDR2: MDHEN and SYDVKM. Trimming shortened V by 4 bases and J by 1 base, and 14 bases separated the two germline ends. CDR3 length equals 15 residues. Here the CDR3 DNA reads TGTGCCAGCAGTTCGTGGGGGACTGTTTCCTACGAGCAGTACTTC. Its translation: CASSSWGTVSYEQYF. Combining the CDR3 with reference TRBV28 and TRBJ2-7 gives the whole variable domain DVKVTQSSRYLVKRTGEKVFLECVQDMDHENMFWYRQDPGLGLRLIYFSYDVKMKEKGDIPEGYSVSREKKERFSLILESASTNQTSMYLCASSSWGTVSYEQYFGPGTRLTVT.

This chain connects TRBV7-3 to TRBJ2-7; 10 positions match TRBD1. The CDR3 is 15 residues long. The germline gives CDR1 SGHTA, CDR2 FQGTGA. V was clipped by 5 bases and J by 5 bases; unmatched bases: 9. This CDR3 is CASSAPGQGPHEQYF. CDR3 DNA: TGTGCCAGCAGCGCTCCGGGACAGGGGCCCCACGAGCAGTACTTC.

The chain has TRBV2 and TRBJ1-1; 9 nucleotides agree with TRBD1. Trimming removed 6 bases from V and 10 bases from J; junction bases left unmatched: 12. Germline CDR1 is SNHLY and CDR2 is FYNNEI. This CDR3 is 14 amino acids long. CDR3 region: CASSLQGAVKGAFF. The CDR3 DNA reads TGTGCCAGCAGCTTACAGGGGGCGGTCAAGGGAGCTTTCTTT.

This rearrangement joins TRBV7-2 to TRBJ2-3; 7 bases are shared with TRBD2. The CDR3 is 17 residues long. Germline loops: CDR1 SGHTA, CDR2 FQGNSA. With V trimmed by 1 base and J by 0 bases, 7 bases remained unmatched. The CDR3 spells CASSLVRLAASTDTQYF. DNA of the CDR3: TGTGCCAGCAGCTTAGTGCGGCTAGCGGCTAGCACAGATACGCAGTATTTT.

The chain couples TRBV6-4 to TRBJ2-2; D remains unclear. V was clipped by 8 bases and J by 1 base, with 11 bases between them. This CDR3 is 14 amino acids long. Germline lookup yields CDR1 MRHNA and CDR2 SNTAGT. The CDR3 here is CASQNFRNTGELFF. The CDR3 DNA reads as TGTGCCAGCCAAAACTTTCGGAACACCGGGGAGCTGTTTTTT.

This sequence joins TRBV12-3 or TRBV12-4 and TRBJ2-3; D call uncertain. Trimming cost V 6 bases and J 4 bases, with 11 bases left between them. The CDR3 is 13 amino acids. The CDR3 DNA sequence: TGTGCCAGCAGCCCACCAGTCCCAGATACGCAGTATTTT. Its protein product is CASSPPVPDTQYF.

V usage is TRBV21-1 and J usage is TRBJ2-7; TRBD1, the D gene given by the table, was not confirmed from the DNA. TRBV21-1 is noted as a pseudogene. The CDR3 is 14 amino acids. DNA of the CDR3: TGTGCCAGCAGCACGGCCGGGACACCCTACGAGCAGTACTTC. Residues: CASSTAGTPYEQYF.

This chain uses TRBV19 with TRBJ2-1; 7 bases are shared with TRBD1. After removal of 5 bases from V and 2 bases from J, the junction contained 3 bases not matched to a gene. CDR1 is LNHDA, CDR2 SQIVND, per germline (reference sequence). There are 14 residues in the CDR3. The CDR3 loop is CASSVGQTYNEQFF. The CDR3 bases are TGTGCCAGTAGTGTGGGACAGACCTACAATGAGCAGTTCTTC.

For this clone: Other DNA sequences within the sample encode an identical CDR3. The chain carries TRBV5-1 and TRBJ2-7, with D possibly matching TRBD1 (5 bases). Deletions cut 1 base from V and 0 bases from J, with 5 bases between. Germline V gene lookup returns CDR1 SGHRS and CDR2 YFSETQ. The CDR3 extends over 13 amino acids. The CDR3 bases are TGCGCCAGCAGCTTGCAGGGCTCCTACGAGCAGTACTTC. This sequence encodes CASSLQGSYEQYF.

The chain links TRBV28 to TRBJ2-7; 8 bases are shared with TRBD2. The CDR3 extends over 14 amino acids. In germline, CDR1 is MDHEN, CDR2 SYDVKM. With 2 bases clipped from V and 4 bases from J, the junction kept 4 bases outside the gene matches. The CDR3 nucleotides read TGTGCCAGCAGTTTAGGTCCTAGCGGGTACGAGCAGTACTTC. Protein: CASSLGPSGYEQYF. Drawing the rest from reference TRBV28 and TRBJ2-7, the complete variable domain is DVKVTQSSRYLVKRTGEKVFLECVQDMDHENMFWYRQDPGLGLRLIYFSYDVKMKEKGDIPEGYSVSREKKERFSLILESASTNQTSMYLCASSLGPSGYEQYFGPGTRLTVT.

V gene TRBV29-1 combines with J gene TRBJ2-7; 7 bases line up with TRBD1. Trimming cost V 0 bases and J 6 bases; bases outside gene matches: 5. Germline V lookup: CDR1 SQVTM, CDR2 ANQGSEA. The CDR3 totals 13 residues. CDR3 in DNA: TGCAGCGTTGAAGACCCGACAGGGAGCGAGCAGTACTTC. Its translation is CSVEDPTGSEQYF.

This clone occurred a few times. The V call is TRBV6-5, the J call TRBJ1-4; TRBD1 might be the D (6 bases). The ends were cut back, 6 bases at V and 3 bases at J, with 11 bases in the middle. Germline V gene lookup returns CDR1 MNHEY and CDR2 SVGAGI. The CDR3 length is 14 residues. The chain's CDR3 is CASSQQGSNEKLFF. DNA of the CDR3: TGTGCCAGCAGCCAACAGGGTTCTAATGAAAAACTGTTTTTT.

The V gene is TRBV12-3 or TRBV12-4, the J gene TRBJ1-6, with D hard to call. The CDR3 contains 13 residues. Trimming left V 3 bases short and J 5 bases short, with 5 bases between. CDR3 bases: TGTGCCAGCAGTTTCGGGGATAATTCACCCCTCCACTTT. Protein product: CASSFGDNSPLHF.

This clone was picked up a small number of times. The chain joins TRBV28 to TRBJ2-7, with D unclear. The germline V gene encodes CDR1 MDHEN and CDR2 SYDVKM. V was trimmed by 8 bases and J by 3 bases, leaving 8 bases between them. This CDR3 is built from 11 residues. The CDR3 region is CASASVYEQYF. The CDR3 DNA sequence: TGTGCCAGCGCATCGGTCTACGAGCAGTACTTC.

The chain joins TRBV7-9 to TRBJ2-1; 12 nucleotides line up with TRBD2. This CDR3 is built from 15 residues. V shed 2 bases, J shed 8 bases, and the junction held 4 bases outside the gene matches. Germline V CDR1 and CDR2: SEHNR, FQNEAQ (reference sequence). Here the CDR3 reads CASSLPSGRDDEQFF. CDR3 coding DNA: TGTGCCAGCAGCTTACCTAGCGGGAGGGACGATGAGCAGTTCTTC.

This clone came up once. The chain couples TRBV5-6 to TRBJ2-7, with 10 positions matching TRBD2. The trim removed 3 bases at V and 4 bases at J, leaving 1 base unmatched. CDR1 and CDR2 (germline): SGHDT, YYEEEE. This CDR3 region has 13 residues. The CDR3, as DNA: TGTGCCAGCAGCTGGACTAGCGGTTACGAGCAGTACTTC. It encodes CASSWTSGYEQYF. Full variable domain (remainder filled in from reference TRBV5-6 and TRBJ2-7): DAGVTQSPTHLIKTRGQQVTLRCSPKSGHDTVSWYQQALGQGPQFIFQYYEEEERQRGNFPDRFSGHQFPNYSSELNVNALLLGDSALYLCASSWTSGYEQYFGPGTRLTVT.

The chain carries TRBV5-4 and TRBJ2-2; tentative D call: TRBD2 (6 bases). This CDR3 is built from 13 residues. Germline lookup yields CDR1 SGHNT and CDR2 YYREEE (reference sequence). V lost 1 base and J lost 7, with 8 bases in between. The CDR3 is CASSLLEGGELFF. CDR3 DNA sequence: TGTGCCAGCAGCTTGTTGGAGGGCGGGGAGCTGTTTTTT.

The gene calls are TRBV5-6 and TRBJ2-3, with D possibly matching TRBD2 (6 bases). The CDR3 sequence is 14 residues long. Looked up from germline, CDR1 is SGHDT and CDR2 is YYEEEE. With 3 bases removed from V and 4 bases from J, the gap between germline ends came to 12 bases. Here the CDR3 reads CASSWSGVADTQYF. The CDR3 DNA follows: TGTGCCAGCAGCTGGTCGGGAGTAGCAGATACGCAGTATTTT.

This chain connects TRBV20-1 to TRBJ2-1, with a possible D match to TRBD2 (6 bases). V gave up 3 bases and J gave up 0 bases, with 12 bases separating them. Germline V gene data show CDR1 as DFQATT and CDR2 as SNEGSKA (reference sequence). This CDR3 is 15 amino acids long. Here the CDR3 reads CSASVSGNSYNEQFF. Here the CDR3 DNA reads TGCAGTGCTAGTGTTAGCGGAAACTCCTACAATGAGCAGTTCTTC.